Reported below is one T cell receptor beta chain. The antigen remains unidentified. This entry is derived from a study of cytomegalovirus exposure and HLA in healthy donors. Study outcomes and limitations: Cytomegalovirus status was reportedly diagnosed by the classifier with high sensitivity and specificity. Within the data, a cluster of highly shared sequence variants was likely a sequencing artifact.

V dropped 0 bases and J dropped 10; count of bases not matched to a gene: 1. Germline-derived CDR1 and CDR2 are SGHNT and YYREEE (reference sequence). The CDR3 has 12 amino acids. The study ran its PCR with 60 Vbeta and 13 Jbeta primers. Method: immunoSEQ multiplex PCR; TCRdb's copy keeps in-frame clones and lacks some. The sample holds roughly 150,000 clones, 75% to 80% seen once. This chain uses TRBV5-4 with TRBJ2-4, with TRBD1 matching over 7 bases. The clonotype comes from a woman aged 40 to 49 in good health and CMV-seropositive. The sequenced sample consisted of PBMCs. The CDR3 loop is CASSLAGQIQYF. CDR3 sequence (DNA): TGTGCCAGCAGCTTGGCGGGACAGATTCAGTACTTC.